This TCR beta chain appears in the sequencing data of a study of PD-L1 blockade in urothelial cancer. At the level of the study: The median number of T cells present in blood samples was roughly 140,000. Points from the study as a whole: Patients who had durable benefit saw their tumor-associated blood clones expand more at 3 weeks.

The CDR3 is 15 residues long. The germline gives CDR1 SGHTA, CDR2 FQGTGA. The sample's time point: pretreatment peripheral blood. Locally advanced or metastatic urothelial carcinoma was diagnosed in the patients. Each patient supplied 1 to 8 pretreatment and on-treatment samples. A word on this clone: Its matching antigen is unknown. A read error may produce the germline difference seen at one junction end.

Clones were read by immunoSEQ multiplex PCR, and TCRdb kept only the in-frame ones, dropping some. The repertoire includes around 38,000 clones, 75% to 90% of them detected once, and 15% to 17% sits in the top ten. This specimen consisted of PBMCs, obtained around atezolizumab (anti-PD-L1) treatment. The source of this sequence is a man in his sixties with urothelial cancer. This chain connects TRBV7-3 to TRBJ2-1, with 10 bases aligning to TRBD1. Here the CDR3 reads CASRPTGGKDNEQLF. CDR3 DNA sequence: TGTGCCAGCAGACCGACAGGGGGCAAGGACAATGAGCAGCTCTTC.